This TCR delta chain is from a study of gamma-delta T cells after stem cell transplantation. As to this clone: The protein recorded in TCRdb matches a much larger clone and deviates from this DNA's translation at residue 7, suggesting a read error; the protein here is obtained by translating the DNA.

Germline V CDR1 and CDR2: GEAIGNYY, EKD. Deletions cut 0 bases from V and 0 bases from J, with 13 bases between. This CDR3 region has 16 residues. TCRdb reanalyzed the RT-PCR reads using CATT. Of a few thousand delta-chain clones listed, 20% to 25% are singletons. The TCR was taken from a human donor. It is not recorded whose cells these are; they may come from a transplant donor. Material for sequencing was gamma-delta T cells. This chain uses TRDV2 with TRDJ1; D ambiguous. CDR3 sequence reads: CACDTLEVPYTDKLIF. The CDR3 bases are TGTGCCTGTGACACCTTAGAGGTTCCGTACACCGATAAACTCATCTTT.